The 5 T cell receptor beta chains presented below share a single source sample, sequenced in a study of lymphopenia after photon versus proton radiotherapy. Clones were sequenced by immunoSEQ multiplex PCR, and TCRdb holds only the in-frame ones, with some missing. This sample has some 41,000 clones, with about 84% found just once. The sequencing used peripheral blood, collected from a patient treated with photon-based radiotherapy. The origin of the receptors is a man aged 45-65 years with gastric cancer.

The chain has TRBV5-1 and TRBJ2-1; a weak D match, TRBD2 (5 bases). Germline loops: CDR1 SGHRS, CDR2 YFSETQ. V was clipped by 2 bases and J by 8 bases, with 14 bases between them. The CDR3 loop spans 14 amino acids. CDR3: CASSFSGLADEQFF. The CDR3 DNA reads as TGCGCCAGCAGCTTCAGCGGCCTGGCGGATGAGCAGTTCTTC.

The rearrangement links TRBV18 to TRBJ1-1; D not certain. The CDR3 contains 13 residues. Germline loops: CDR1 KGHSH, CDR2 LQKENI. V lost 3 bases and J 0 bases, leaving 5 bases between the germline ends. As DNA, the CDR3 is TGTGCCAGCTCACCCAACCTGAACACTGAAGCTTTCTTT. Translating it yields CASSPNLNTEAFF.

This sequence joins TRBV5-6 and TRBJ1-5, with 9 positions matching TRBD1. Germline loops: CDR1 SGHDT, CDR2 YYEEEE. The CDR3 spans 15 residues. Unmatched junction bases numbered 6, after V lost 4 bases and J lost 4 bases. The CDR3 sequence: CASSEGTGYNQPQHF. The CDR3 coding sequence is TGTGCCAGCAGCGAGGGGACAGGGTATAATCAGCCCCAGCATTTT. Variable domain in full (rest from reference TRBV5-6 and TRBJ1-5): DAGVTQSPTHLIKTRGQQVTLRCSPKSGHDTVSWYQQALGQGPQFIFQYYEEEERQRGNFPDRFSGHQFPNYSSELNVNALLLGDSALYLCASSEGTGYNQPQHFGDGTRLSIL.

The chain is built from TRBV5-1 and TRBJ2-3, with no clear D. The V gene lost 0 bases and the J gene lost 1 base, with 12 bases spanning the gap. The CDR3 loop spans 16 amino acids. Germline V gene sequence: CDR1 SGHRS, CDR2 YFSETQ. DNA for the CDR3: TGCGCCAGCAGCTTGGGAGCAAGGTCGGGCACAGATACGCAGTATTTT. Amino acids: CASSLGARSGTDTQYF. Full variable domain (outside the CDR3, taken from reference TRBV5-1 and TRBJ2-3): KAGVTQTPRYLIKTRGQQVTLSCSPISGHRSVSWYQQTPGQGLQFLFEYFSETQRNKGNFPGRFSGRQFSNSRSEMNVSTLELGDSALYLCASSLGARSGTDTQYFGPGTRLTVL.

The V call is TRBV2, the J call TRBJ2-7; D remains ambiguous. V gave up 8 bases and J gave up 4 bases, with 21 bases separating them. Per the germline V gene, CDR1 is SNHLY and CDR2 is FYNNEI. CDR3 length: 15 residues. CDR3 region: CASLLVLGPSYEQYF. CDR3 sequence (DNA): TGTGCCAGCCTCCTGGTCCTAGGGCCATCATACGAGCAGTACTTC.